The 12 T cell receptor beta chains below come from one sample, sequenced in a study of blood T cell repertoires in COVID-19. Data came from immunoSEQ multiplex PCR; TCRdb stores just in-frame clones and leaves some out. This table holds under 200,000 clones, more than 70% found once. The sample taken for sequencing was peripheral blood. The receptors come from a woman in her seventies who had recovered from COVID-19.

A remark on this clone: This sample also contains other DNA sequences that code for the same CDR3. The V call is TRBV7-2, the J call TRBJ2-7; TRBD2 is a possible D gene (6 bases). The germline CDR1 and CDR2 sequences are SGHTA and FQGNSA. The CDR3 runs to 14 residues. Deletions cut 5 bases from V and 0 bases from J, with 11 bases between. CDR3 DNA sequence: TGTGCCAGCAGCCCTGGGGGGTCCTCCTACGAGCAGTACTTC. It yields the protein CASSPGGSSYEQYF. The entire variable domain, with the rest obtained from reference TRBV7-2 and TRBJ2-7, is as follows: GAGVSQSPSNKVTEKGKDVELRCDPISGHTALYWYRQSLGQGLEFLIYFQGNSAPDKSGLPSDRFSAERTGGSVSTLTIQRTQQEDSAVYLCASSPGGSSYEQYFGPGTRLTVT.

The V gene is TRBV5-4, the J gene TRBJ2-3; TRBD2 agrees at 10 bases. The CDR3 totals 17 residues. Germline V gene lookup returns CDR1 SGHNT and CDR2 YYREEE (reference sequence). V trimming: 0 bases; J trimming: 1 base; junction bases outside the gene matches: 5. The CDR3 nucleotides read TGTGCCAGCAGCTTGGCCGGGAGCGGGAGGGGCACAGATACGCAGTATTTT. Protein product: CASSLAGSGRGTDTQYF.

The chain joins TRBV20-1 to TRBJ1-2; 8 bases line up with TRBD1. The ends lost 7 bases at V and 7 bases at J; junction bases unmatched: 5. Germline V CDR1 and CDR2: DFQATT, SNEGSKA (reference sequence). This CDR3 region has 11 residues. This chain's CDR3 is CSGTGFGGYTF. The CDR3 DNA reads as TGCAGTGGGACAGGGTTTGGTGGCTACACCTTC.

A few counts support this clone. The chain carries TRBV18 and TRBJ2-7; D might be TRBD2 (5 bases). The V gene's germline CDR1 is KGHSH and CDR2 LQKENI. The CDR3 extends over 13 amino acids. The DNA for the CDR3 is TGTGCGGGGAGTTCGGGTGGCTCCTACGAGCAGTACTTC. Residues: CAGSSGGSYEQYF.

The V and J genes are TRBV28 and TRBJ2-7, with 13 bases lining up with TRBD2. The CDR3 loop spans 16 amino acids. Germline V gives CDR1 MDHEN, CDR2 SYDVKM. Trimming at V came to 5 bases and at J to 5 bases, leaving 9 bases not matched to a gene. The CDR3, as DNA: TGTGCCAGCAGTATACTCGGGACTAGCGGGACCCACGAGCAGTACTTC. Its translation: CASSILGTSGTHEQYF.

There are a few counts of this clone. The rearrangement joins TRBV19 to TRBJ1-2, with D perhaps matching TRBD1 (6 bases). Germline-derived CDR1 and CDR2 are LNHDA and SQIVND (reference sequence). Trimming took 6 bases from V and 2 from J, leaving 10 bases between them. This CDR3 comprises 13 residues. The CDR3 reads CASSTGINYGYTF. In DNA, the CDR3 is TGTGCCAGTAGCACAGGGATCAACTATGGCTACACCTTC.

The chain carries TRBV3-1 (or the pseudogene TRBV3-2) and TRBJ2-5; possibly TRBD2 for D (6 bases). CDR1 is LGHDT, CDR2 YNNKEL, per germline (reference sequence). This CDR3 contains 15 residues. Trimming left V 6 bases short and J 4 bases short, with 18 bases between. Here the CDR3 DNA reads TGTGCCAGCAGACCCAGGGACTGGCCGGGAGAGACCCAGTACTTC. As protein: CASRPRDWPGETQYF.

In DNA form, the CDR3 reads TGTGCCAGCAGCCAGGTCTGGGGACAATACAATGAGCAGTTCTTC. Translating gives CASSQVWGQYNEQFF. The V call is TRBV14, the J call TRBJ2-1; possible D gene TRBD1, 6 bases. With 3 bases removed from V and 4 bases from J, the gap between germline ends came to 13 bases. This CDR3 comprises 15 residues. Germline V lookup: CDR1 SGHDN, CDR2 FVKESK.

V and J are TRBV18 and TRBJ2-1; 7 nucleotides agree with TRBD2. The CDR3 length is 12 residues. Germline V gene lookup returns CDR1 KGHSH and CDR2 LQKENI. Trimming removed 2 bases from V and 15 bases from J; junction bases left unmatched: 7. CDR3 sequence (DNA): TGTGCCAGCTCACCATCCCGGGGCGGGGGGTTCTTC. Amino acids: CASSPSRGGGFF.

The chain combines TRBV6-6 with TRBJ1-5, with a tentative D call TRBD1 (5 bases). The V gene's germline CDR1 is MNHNY and CDR2 SVGAGI (reference sequence). CDR3 length: 15 amino acids. Trimming pared 2 bases from V and 6 bases from J, leaving 14 bases between. The CDR3 is CASSYAAGGSQPQHF. The DNA for the CDR3 is TGTGCCAGCAGTTACGCAGCTGGGGGGAGTCAGCCCCAGCATTTT.

This chain links TRBV6-5 with TRBJ1-2, with 8 bases matching TRBD1. J lost 2 bases, V lost 4 bases, and 9 bases had no gene match. This CDR3 is 16 amino acids long. Germline V gene lookup returns CDR1 MNHEY and CDR2 SVGAGI. CDR3 loop: CASSWGQGAPNYGYTF. The CDR3 coding sequence is TGTGCCAGCAGTTGGGGGCAGGGGGCCCCGAACTATGGCTACACCTTC.

The chain carries TRBV28 and TRBJ1-2, with D unresolved. V was shortened by 10 bases and J by 5 bases, with 14 bases between the two germline ends. This CDR3 is built from 12 residues. The V gene's germline CDR1 is MDHEN and CDR2 SYDVKM. CDR3 protein: CAISSGGYGYTF. In DNA form, the CDR3 reads TGTGCCATCTCCTCCGGCGGGTATGGCTACACCTTC.